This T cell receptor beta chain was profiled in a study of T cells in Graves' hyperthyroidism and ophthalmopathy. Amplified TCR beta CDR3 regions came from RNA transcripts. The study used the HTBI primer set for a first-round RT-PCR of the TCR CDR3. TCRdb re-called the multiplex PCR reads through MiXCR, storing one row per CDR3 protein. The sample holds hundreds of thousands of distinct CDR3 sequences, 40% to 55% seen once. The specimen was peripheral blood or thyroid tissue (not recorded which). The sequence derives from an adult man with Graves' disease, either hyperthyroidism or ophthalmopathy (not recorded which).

This chain's CDR3 is CATSDTGTPNTGELFF. The CDR3, as DNA: TGTGCCACCAGTGACACCGGGACACCGAACACCGGGGAGCTGTTTTTT. The chain uses TRBV24-1 and TRBJ2-2, with D perhaps matching TRBD1 (6 bases). Germline lookup yields CDR1 KGHDR and CDR2 SFDVKD. The germline V and J ends were trimmed by 4 bases and 0 bases, with 11 bases remaining between them. The CDR3 spans 16 residues.